These 14 T cell receptor beta chains came from one sample sequenced in a study of blood T cell repertoires in COVID-19. Produced via immunoSEQ multiplex PCR; TCRdb's table is partial and in-frame only. The sample shows 200,000 to 250,000 clones, 70% to 90% of them seen only once. Sequencing was carried out using peripheral blood. The receptors were sampled from a man aged 45-65 years with COVID-19, enrolled during active disease.

This chain uses TRBV9 with TRBJ2-1; D not resolved. Germline CDR1 and CDR2: SGDLS and YYNGEE. This CDR3 has 15 residues. Trimming stripped 4 bases from V and 4 bases from J, with 15 bases between. The CDR3 nucleotides are TGTGCCAGCAGCTCAACACCTGGGCAGTACAATGAGCAGTTCTTC. Protein: CASSSTPGQYNEQFF.

This chain joins TRBV5-1 and TRBJ1-6, with D possibly being TRBD1 (6 bases). This CDR3 contains 17 residues. V was shortened by 2 bases and J by 0 bases, with 12 bases between the two germline ends. Germline V gives CDR1 SGHRS, CDR2 YFSETQ. CDR3 DNA: TGCGCCAGCAGCTTTACAGGGAAGAGCTCCTATAATTCACCCCTCCACTTT. Translating gives CASSFTGKSSYNSPLHF.

The chain combines TRBV15 with TRBJ1-1; TRBD1 might be the D (6 bases). CDR1 and CDR2 (germline): LNHNV, YYDKDF (reference sequence). The CDR3 is 15 amino acids. With 3 bases removed from V and 4 bases from J, the gap between germline ends came to 15 bases. The CDR3 sequence is CATSRGGAGFTEAFF. CDR3 sequence (DNA): TGTGCCACCAGCAGGGGGGGGGCAGGGTTCACTGAAGCTTTCTTT.

This chain uses TRBV7-9 with TRBJ1-5, with 7 bases fitting TRBD1. The CDR3 runs to 19 residues. Looked up from germline, CDR1 is SEHNR and CDR2 is FQNEAQ (reference sequence). Trimming removed 3 bases from V and 3 bases from J; junction bases left unmatched: 17. The CDR3: CASSFGGGADLNNNQPQHF. The CDR3 DNA reads TGTGCCAGCAGCTTTGGAGGGGGCGCTGATCTCAACAACAATCAGCCCCAGCATTTT.

The rearrangement joins TRBV27 to TRBJ1-2; D unclear. Trimming left V 5 bases short and J 3 bases short, with 13 bases between. CDR1 and CDR2 from the germline V gene are MNHEY and SMNVEV (reference sequence). The CDR3 spans 14 residues. The CDR3 is CASSQRGGYYGYTF. Here the CDR3 DNA reads TGTGCCAGCAGTCAGCGGGGAGGGTACTATGGCTACACCTTC.

The rearrangement joins TRBV19 to TRBJ1-5; 8 positions match TRBD1. The CDR3 sequence is 16 residues long. V lost 5 bases and J lost 6; bases outside the gene matches: 12. In germline, CDR1 is LNHDA, CDR2 SQIVND (reference sequence). In DNA, the CDR3 is TGTGCCAGTAGTCCTCAGGACAGGGTAGGAGGTCAGCCCCAGCATTTT. Residues: CASSPQDRVGGQPQHF.

The chain has TRBV2 and TRBJ1-4; the D gene is possibly TRBD1 (6 bases). The CDR3 sequence is 17 residues long. Germline V gene sequence: CDR1 SNHLY, CDR2 FYNNEI. V was pared by 10 bases and J by 8 bases, with 29 bases between. The CDR3 loop is CATNSRDNHRGIEKLFF. In DNA form, the CDR3 reads TGTGCCACCAATAGCCGGGACAATCACAGAGGAATCGAAAAACTGTTTTTT.

The chain joins TRBV7-2 to TRBJ1-2; TRBD1 might be the D (6 bases). Germline V gives CDR1 SGHTA, CDR2 FQGNSA. The CDR3 is 14 residues long. V was pared by 1 base and J by 6 bases, with 12 bases between. The CDR3 DNA reads TGTGCCAGCAGCTTAGGTCCAGGGGCAGATGGCTACACCTTC. This translates into CASSLGPGADGYTF.

V usage is TRBV28 and J usage is TRBJ1-1; 11 bases map to TRBD1. The trim removed 6 bases at V and 6 bases at J, leaving 9 bases unmatched. From germline, CDR1 is MDHEN and CDR2 SYDVKM. The CDR3 totals 15 residues. CDR3 protein: CASSWPGQGASEAFF. CDR3 coding DNA: TGTGCCAGCAGCTGGCCCGGACAGGGGGCGTCTGAAGCTTTCTTT. The full variable domain, in which reference TRBV28 and TRBJ1-1 provide the parts outside the CDR3, is DVKVTQSSRYLVKRTGEKVFLECVQDMDHENMFWYRQDPGLGLRLIYFSYDVKMKEKGDIPEGYSVSREKKERFSLILESASTNQTSMYLCASSWPGQGASEAFFGQGTRLTVV.

V and J are TRBV7-3 and TRBJ2-7; TRBD2 matches at 7 bases. CDR1 and CDR2 (germline): SGHTA, FQGTGA. The CDR3 length is 15 residues. Losses at the gene ends were 2 bases for V and 10 bases for J; bases not matched to a gene: 14. The CDR3 spells CASSLQFAGVSEQYF. CDR3 bases: TGTGCCAGCAGCTTACAGTTTGCGGGAGTCTCCGAACAGTACTTC.

CDR3: CASSPNQGYNEKLFF. CDR3 coding DNA: TGTGCCAGCAGTCCTAACCAGGGATATAATGAAAAACTGTTTTTT. The chain recombines TRBV28 with TRBJ1-4, with D possibly TRBD1 on 5 matching bases. The CDR3 consists of 15 residues. Per the germline V gene, CDR1 is MDHEN and CDR2 is SYDVKM. Between the trimmed V and J ends, which lost 5 bases and 4 bases, there was a span of 14 bases.

This clone was seen once. The chain couples TRBV27 to TRBJ2-7; 7 nucleotides line up with TRBD1. The V and J ends lost 7 bases and 8 bases, in that order; junction bases with no gene match: 11. This CDR3 is built from 13 residues. Looked up from germline, CDR1 is MNHEY and CDR2 is SMNVEV (reference sequence). In DNA form, the CDR3 reads TGTGCCAGCAAAAGGGACAGCAGTACGAAGCAGTACTTC. This codes for CASKRDSSTKQYF.

The rearrangement joins TRBV2 to TRBJ2-2; 7 nucleotides align to TRBD1. V lost 4 bases to trimming and J lost 8 bases; unmatched junction nucleotides: 4. Germline V gene lookup returns CDR1 SNHLY and CDR2 FYNNEI. This CDR3 is 13 amino acids long. CDR3 protein: CASSGQGRGELFF. Written as DNA, the CDR3 is TGTGCCAGCAGTGGACAGGGCAGGGGGGAGCTGTTTTTT.

The chain recombines TRBV24-1 with TRBJ1-1; D gene uncertain. The CDR3 is 13 amino acids. V was shortened by 3 bases and J by 5 bases, with 9 bases between the two germline ends. CDR1 KGHDR and CDR2 SFDVKD come from the germline V gene. The chain's CDR3 is CATSDGQWTEAFF. The CDR3 nucleotides read TGTGCCACCAGTGATGGTCAGTGGACTGAAGCTTTCTTT.